This passage covers 10 T cell receptor beta chains from one sample sequenced in a study of beta chain features in type 1 diabetes. Their target antigens are unknown. Study-wide points: All four CD4+ subsets from Type 1 diabetes patients carried moderately but significantly shorter TCRB CDR3s.

Expressed TCRB transcripts were sequenced after all isolated RNA was converted to cDNA. The method was immunoSEQ multiplex PCR; TCRdb's version includes in-frame clones alone and lacks a portion of them. The sample lists about 160,000 clones; 7% to 9% were seen once. Sample: central memory CD4+ T cells from blood. The origin of the receptors is a man aged 18-30 years with type 1 diabetes.

This clone was counted between two and nine times. The gene calls are TRBV5-6 and TRBJ2-5; D is unresolved. The CDR3 length is 13 residues. With 5 bases removed from V and 1 base from J, the gap between germline ends came to 9 bases. Germline V gene sequence: CDR1 SGHDT, CDR2 YYEEEE. CDR3 nucleotides: TGTGCCAGCAGTAGTACCGGCCAAGAGACCCAGTACTTC. Translating gives CASSSTGQETQYF.

The rearrangement links TRBV5-4 to TRBJ1-5, with a possible D match to TRBD1 (5 bases). CDR3 size: 17 residues. Trimming removed 0 bases from V and 0 bases from J, with 13 bases in between. CDR1 is SGHNT, CDR2 YYREEE, per germline (reference sequence). The CDR3 sequence: CASSLDQGRNSNQPQHF. The CDR3 region has the DNA TGTGCCAGCAGCTTGGATCAGGGCAGAAATAGCAATCAGCCCCAGCATTTT.

The rearrangement links TRBV5-6 to TRBJ2-1, with 7 bases lining up with TRBD1. This CDR3 contains 14 residues. Germline V gene data show CDR1 as SGHDT and CDR2 as YYEEEE. J lost 6 bases, V lost 3 bases, and 6 bases had no gene match. The CDR3 spells CASSSSHRGNEQFF. The CDR3 DNA is TGTGCCAGCAGCTCATCTCACAGGGGCAATGAGCAGTTCTTC.

The V and J genes are TRBV27 and TRBJ2-1, with TRBD2 matching over 9 bases. The CDR3 contains 16 residues. Germline CDR1 MNHEY, CDR2 SMNVEV (reference sequence). V dropped 5 bases and J dropped 5; count of bases not matched to a gene: 10. The CDR3 nucleotides read TGTGCCAGCAGTACCCTAGCGGGGATGATTCACAATGAGCAGTTCTTC. It codes for CASSTLAGMIHNEQFF.

This clone showed up just a few times. V usage is TRBV7-9 and J usage is TRBJ1-5; D perhaps matches TRBD1 (6 bases). The CDR3 has 14 amino acids. V lost 3 bases and J 0 bases, leaving 6 bases between the germline ends. Germline V gene lookup returns CDR1 SEHNR and CDR2 FQNEAQ (reference sequence). The CDR3 protein is CASSLGASNQPQHF. Written as DNA, the CDR3 is TGTGCCAGCAGCTTGGGGGCTAGCAATCAGCCCCAGCATTTT.

This clone has more than one count but fewer than ten. The rearrangement joins TRBV9 to TRBJ1-2, with D tentatively TRBD1 (6 bases). Trimming took 0 bases from V and 2 from J, leaving 8 bases between them. Germline CDR1 and CDR2: SGDLS and YYNGEE. This CDR3 contains 14 residues. DNA for the CDR3: TGTGCCAGCAGCGTAGGAACAGGGAACTATGGCTACACCTTC. Translating gives CASSVGTGNYGYTF.

This clone was detected a few times. The J gene is TRBJ2-1, the V gene TRBV7-2, with a tentative D call TRBD2 (5 bases). Germline V gene data show CDR1 as SGHTA and CDR2 as FQGNSA. This CDR3 region has 15 residues. Trimming left V 5 bases short and J 7 bases short, with 18 bases between. The CDR3 protein is CASSATSYSVNEQFF. The CDR3 region has the DNA TGTGCCAGCAGCGCTACTAGTTATAGTGTTAATGAGCAGTTCTTC.

The rearrangement joins TRBV7-2 to TRBJ2-7, with 13 bases lining up with TRBD2. The germline V gene encodes CDR1 SGHTA and CDR2 FQGNSA. This CDR3 region has 16 residues. V was pared by 5 bases and J by 6 bases, with 10 bases of the junction left unmatched. The CDR3 reads CASSQAGTSGMSEQYF. CDR3 in DNA: TGTGCCAGCAGCCAAGCCGGGACTAGCGGGATGAGCGAGCAGTACTTC.

The chain joins TRBV6-6 to TRBJ1-5; 12 bases fit TRBD1. Trimming removed 6 bases from V and 5 bases from J; junction bases left unmatched: 5. Germline V CDR1 and CDR2: MNHNY, SVGAGI (reference sequence). There are 15 residues in the CDR3. The chain's CDR3 is CASSRGQGADQPQHF. The CDR3 DNA reads TGTGCCAGCAGCCGGGGACAGGGGGCAGATCAGCCCCAGCATTTT.

The V call is TRBV11-2, the J call TRBJ2-2, with unresolved D. The germline gives CDR1 SGHAT, CDR2 FQNNGV. The CDR3 has 13 residues. Between the trimmed V and J ends, which lost 5 bases and 1 base, there was a span of 5 bases. CDR3 in amino acids: CASSEQNTGELFF. CDR3 in DNA: TGTGCCAGCAGCGAGCAGAACACCGGGGAGCTGTTTTTT.